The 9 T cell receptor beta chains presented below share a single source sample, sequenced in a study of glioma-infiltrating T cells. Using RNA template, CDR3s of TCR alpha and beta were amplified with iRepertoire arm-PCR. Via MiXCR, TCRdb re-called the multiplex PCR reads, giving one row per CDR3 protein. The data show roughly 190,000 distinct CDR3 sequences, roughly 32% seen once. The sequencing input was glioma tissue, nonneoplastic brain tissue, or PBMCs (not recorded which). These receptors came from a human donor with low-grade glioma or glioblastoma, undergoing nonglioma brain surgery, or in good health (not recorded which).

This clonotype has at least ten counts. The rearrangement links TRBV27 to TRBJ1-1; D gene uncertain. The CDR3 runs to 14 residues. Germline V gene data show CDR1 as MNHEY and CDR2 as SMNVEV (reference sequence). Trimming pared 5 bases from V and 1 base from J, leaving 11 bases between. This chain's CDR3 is CASSLGSTNTEAFF. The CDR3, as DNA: TGTGCCAGCAGTCTCGGGTCCACGAACACTGAAGCTTTCTTT.

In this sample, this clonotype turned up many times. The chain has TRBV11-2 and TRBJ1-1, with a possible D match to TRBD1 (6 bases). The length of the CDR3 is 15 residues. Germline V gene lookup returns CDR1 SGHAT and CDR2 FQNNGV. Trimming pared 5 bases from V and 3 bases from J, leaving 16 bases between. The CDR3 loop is CASSPPPTGYTEAFF. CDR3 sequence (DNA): TGTGCCAGCAGCCCTCCCCCAACAGGGTACACTGAAGCTTTCTTT.

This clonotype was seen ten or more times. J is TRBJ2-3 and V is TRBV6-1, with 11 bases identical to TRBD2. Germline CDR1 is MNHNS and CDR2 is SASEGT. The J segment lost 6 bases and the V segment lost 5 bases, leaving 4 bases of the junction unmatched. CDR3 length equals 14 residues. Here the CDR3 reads CASSLAGGRDTQYF. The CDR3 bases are TGTGCCAGCAGTTTAGCGGGAGGGAGGGATACGCAGTATTTT.

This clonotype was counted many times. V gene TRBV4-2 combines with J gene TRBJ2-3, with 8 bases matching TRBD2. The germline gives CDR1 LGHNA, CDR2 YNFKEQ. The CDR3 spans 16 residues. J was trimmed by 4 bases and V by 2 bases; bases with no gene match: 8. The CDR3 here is CASSQSTSVGADTQYF. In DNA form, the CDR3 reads TGTGCCAGCAGCCAATCGACTAGCGTCGGTGCAGATACGCAGTATTTT.

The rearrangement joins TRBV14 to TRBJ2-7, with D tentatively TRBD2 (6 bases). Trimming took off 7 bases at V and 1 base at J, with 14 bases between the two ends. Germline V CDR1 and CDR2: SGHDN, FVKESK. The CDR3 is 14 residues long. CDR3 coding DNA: TGTGCCAGCAAGGCGACTAGAGAATCCTACGAGCAGTACTTC. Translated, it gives CASKATRESYEQYF.

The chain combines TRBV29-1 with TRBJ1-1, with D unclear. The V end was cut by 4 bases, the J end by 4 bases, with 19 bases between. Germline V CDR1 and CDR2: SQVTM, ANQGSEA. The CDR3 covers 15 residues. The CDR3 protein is CSVGISPNPGTEAFF. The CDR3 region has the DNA TGCAGCGTTGGAATCTCACCTAACCCGGGCACTGAAGCTTTCTTT.

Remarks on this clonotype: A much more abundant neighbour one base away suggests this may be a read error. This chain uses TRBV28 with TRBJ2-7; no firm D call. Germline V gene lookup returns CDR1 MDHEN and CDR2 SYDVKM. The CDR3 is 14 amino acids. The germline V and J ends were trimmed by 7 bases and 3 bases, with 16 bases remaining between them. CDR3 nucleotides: TGTGCCAGCACTACTCCCACCGGCCGCTACGAGCAGTACTTC. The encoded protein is CASTTPTGRYEQYF.

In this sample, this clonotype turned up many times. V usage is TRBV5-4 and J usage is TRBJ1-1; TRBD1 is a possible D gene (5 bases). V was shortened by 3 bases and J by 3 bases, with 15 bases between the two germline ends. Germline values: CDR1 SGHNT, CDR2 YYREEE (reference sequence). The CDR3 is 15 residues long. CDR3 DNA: TGTGCCAGCAGCTCACCTCAGGGTTCGGACACTGAAGCTTTCTTT. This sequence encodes CASSSPQGSDTEAFF.

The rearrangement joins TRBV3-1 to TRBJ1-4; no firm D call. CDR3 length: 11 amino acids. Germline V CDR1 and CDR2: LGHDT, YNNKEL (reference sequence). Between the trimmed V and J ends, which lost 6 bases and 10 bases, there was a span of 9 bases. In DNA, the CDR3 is TGTGCCAGCAGACAGAAAAGAAAACTGTTTTTT. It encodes CASRQKRKLFF. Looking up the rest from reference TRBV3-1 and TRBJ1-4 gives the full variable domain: DTAVSQTPKYLVTQMGNDKSIKCEQNLGHDTMYWYKQDSKKFLKIMFSYNNKELIINETVPNRFSPKSPDKAHLNLHINSLELGDSAVYFCASRQKRKLFFGSGTQLSVL.